The 14 T cell receptor beta chains reported below all come from one sample, sequenced in a study of T cells after yellow fever vaccination. TCRdb re-called the 5' RACE reads with MiXCR, one entry per CDR3 protein. Among 350,000 to 450,000 distinct CDR3 sequences, around 20% were seen once, and the ten largest hold over 15%. This specimen was PBMCs, taken before the yellow fever booster vaccination. The source of these receptors is a man between 18 and 35 years old who received the YFV17D yellow fever vaccine.

The chain combines TRBV6-2 or TRBV6-3 with TRBJ1-5, with D perhaps matching TRBD1 (5 bases). Germline CDR1 MNHEY, CDR2 SVGEGT. V dropped 1 base and J dropped 6 bases, with 16 bases sitting between them. The CDR3 is 16 residues long. CDR3 amino acids: CASSYFFRQGSQPQHF. The CDR3 region has the DNA TGTGCCAGCAGTTACTTTTTTCGGCAGGGAAGTCAGCCCCAGCATTTT.

This clonotype was counted only a few times. The chain carries TRBV7-2 and TRBJ1-2; 9 bases match TRBD1. Trimming took 3 bases from V and 6 from J; bases not matched to a gene: 5. Germline CDR1 reads SGHTA; CDR2 reads FQGNSA. CDR3 length: 14 amino acids. The CDR3 coding sequence is TGTGCCAGCAGCTTCCGGACAGGGGAGAATGGCTACACCTTC. Amino acid sequence: CASSFRTGENGYTF.

This clonotype occurred a few times. The rearrangement uses TRBV7-2 and TRBJ2-5; D possibly matches TRBD1 or TRBD2 (5 bases each). CDR3 size: 14 residues. Trimming shortened V by 6 bases and J by 1 base, and 12 bases separated the two germline ends. In germline, CDR1 is SGHTA, CDR2 FQGNSA. CDR3: CASSGGGGQETQYF. The DNA for the CDR3 is TGTGCCAGCAGTGGGGGTGGGGGCCAAGAGACCCAGTACTTC.

This chain links TRBV5-1 with TRBJ1-5; the D gene is possibly TRBD1 (6 bases). The CDR3 runs 16 residues. Germline V gene lookup returns CDR1 SGHRS and CDR2 YFSETQ. V gave up 0 bases and J gave up 7 bases, with 17 bases separating them. The CDR3 loop reads CASSLGDQGSTQPQHF. The CDR3 DNA reads as TGCGCCAGCAGCTTGGGGGATCAGGGGTCCACGCAGCCCCAGCATTTT.

This clonotype was counted only a few times. The genes are TRBV12-3 or TRBV12-4 and TRBJ2-7; no firm D call. V was clipped by 2 bases and J by 6 bases, with 8 bases between them. CDR3 length: 12 residues. CDR3 DNA: TGTGCCAGCAGTTTATGGGTTCGCGAGCAGTACTTC. Translating it yields CASSLWVREQYF.

This clonotype was observed a few times. V is TRBV6-2 or TRBV6-3 and J is TRBJ2-4; 8 bases agree with TRBD1. With V trimmed by 1 base and J by 9 bases, 17 bases remained unmatched. CDR3 size: 18 residues. The germline V gene has CDR1 MNHEY and CDR2 SVGEGT. For the CDR3, the DNA is TGTGCCAGCAGTTACTTCTTCCAGGGGGCGACCCCCGACACCATTCAGTACTTC. Amino acids: CASSYFFQGATPDTIQYF.

This clonotype was recorded a few times. The genes are TRBV25-1 and TRBJ1-1, with a tentative D call TRBD1 (6 bases). CDR1 is MGHDK, CDR2 SYGVNS, per germline. The V end was cut by 7 bases, the J end by 8 bases, with 20 bases between. CDR3 size: 14 residues. CDR3 in amino acids: CASMHTRGPQEAFF. The CDR3 region has the DNA TGTGCCAGCATGCACACCAGGGGTCCTCAAGAAGCTTTCTTT.

This clonotype was counted at least ten times. The gene calls are TRBV20-1 and TRBJ1-4, with D maybe TRBD1 (5 bases). Trimming removed 3 bases from V and 8 bases from J, with 7 bases in between. This CDR3 is 11 amino acids long. Germline V CDR1 and CDR2: DFQATT, SNEGSKA (reference sequence). The CDR3 spells CSARNREKLFF. The CDR3 DNA reads TGCAGTGCTAGGAACAGGGAAAAACTGTTTTTT.

In its sample, this clonotype was seen a few times. CDR3 nucleotides: TGTGCCAGCAGTTACGTGGAAAATCCCGGGGAGCTGTTTTTT. Its translation is CASSYVENPGELFF. The chain uses TRBV6-6 and TRBJ2-2, with D hard to call. Trimming took 2 bases from V and 6 from J, leaving 10 bases between them. Germline V gives CDR1 MNHNY, CDR2 SVGAGI (reference sequence). This CDR3 has 14 residues.

About this clonotype: One junction end disagrees with the germline gene, perhaps due to a read error. This chain links TRBV12-3 or TRBV12-4 with TRBJ2-2; the match to TRBD2 covers 7 bases. The CDR3 sequence is 14 residues long. The CDR3 loop reads CASTLRGVNGELFF. The CDR3 nucleotides read TGTGCCAGCACTTTACGGGGGGTTAACGGGGAGCTGTTTTTT.

The J gene is TRBJ1-1, the V gene TRBV12-3 or TRBV12-4; the D is unclear. Trimming shortened V by 10 bases and J by 1 base, and 4 bases separated the two germline ends. CDR3 length: 10 residues. The CDR3 is CAMGNTEAFF. The CDR3 DNA sequence: TGTGCCATGGGGAACACTGAAGCTTTCTTT.

There are a few counts of this clonotype. V is TRBV4-1 and J is TRBJ1-5; 7 bases fit TRBD1. Germline V CDR1 and CDR2: MGHRA, YSYEKL. CDR3 length equals 15 residues. Trimming at V came to 4 bases and at J to 2 bases, leaving 5 bases not matched to a gene. CDR3: CASSLTGYGNQPQHF. CDR3 nucleotides: TGCGCCAGCAGCCTGACAGGGTATGGCAATCAGCCCCAGCATTTT.

The chain couples TRBV19 to TRBJ2-3; a weak D match, TRBD1 (6 bases). V lost 5 bases to trimming and J lost 3 bases, with 12 bases between them. The germline gives CDR1 LNHDA, CDR2 SQIVND (reference sequence). The CDR3 totals 14 residues. The CDR3 loop reads CASSPRTDTDTQYF. DNA of the CDR3: TGTGCCAGTAGTCCGCGGACAGATACAGATACGCAGTATTTT.

This clonotype was detected many times. The chain couples TRBV7-2 to TRBJ2-5; no clear D gene. Germline CDR1 reads SGHTA; CDR2 reads FQGNSA. This CDR3 comprises 13 residues. Trimming took off 4 bases at V and 9 bases at J, with 15 bases between the two ends. The CDR3 bases are TGTGCCAGCAGCTCCCCCGACCCCAAGGCCCAGTACTTC. Translating it yields CASSSPDPKAQYF.